A selection of T cell receptor beta chains follows, all from one sample in a study of CD8 T cells in ankylosing spondylitis. TCRdb fed the 5' RACE reads into MiXCR, producing one record per CDR3 protein. Of roughly 440,000 distinct CDR3 sequences listed, 15% to 20% are singletons. The sequenced sample consisted of blood, either unsorted or a sorted T cell fraction (not recorded which). Every receptor here comes from a male donor with ankylosing spondylitis. Both conserved end residues are part of each CDR3. D genes are given only for firm matches. A row's size may be missing; if present it is once, few, many or a size class.

V gene: TRBV28; D gene: .; clone size: .; J gene: TRBJ2-7; CDR3 DNA: TGTGCCAGCAGTTCGTCTTACGGAGAGCAGTACTTC; CDR3 protein: CASSSSYGEQYF
V gene: TRBV7-3; D gene: TRBD2; clone size: .; J gene: TRBJ2-1; CDR3 DNA: TGTGCCAGCAGCATTGGACACTGGACTAGCGCATACAATGAGCAGTTCTTC; CDR3 protein: CASSIGHWTSAYNEQFF
V gene: TRBV20-1; D gene: TRBD2; clone size: .; J gene: TRBJ2-1; CDR3 DNA: TGCTGTGCTAGCAGACCTAGCGGGAGGGTGTCCTACAATGAGCAGTTCTTC; CDR3 protein: CCASRPSGRVSYNEQFF
V gene: TRBV5-1; D gene: .; clone size: few; J gene: TRBJ2-5; CDR3 DNA: TGCGCCAGCAGCTTTGGTAACAGGAGCCAAGAGACCCAGTACTTC; CDR3 protein: CASSFGNRSQETQYF
V gene: TRBV3-1; D gene: TRBD2; clone size: few; J gene: TRBJ2-7; CDR3 DNA: TGTGCCAGCAGCCACACTAGCGGGAGAAGGAACGAGCAGTACTTC; CDR3 protein: CASSHTSGRRNEQYF
V gene: TRBV5-1; D gene: TRBD1; clone size: few; J gene: TRBJ1-3; CDR3 DNA: TGCGCCAGCAGCTCCGGACAGGGGGCACCCGGTCCTGGAAACACCATATATTTT; CDR3 protein: CASSSGQGAPGPGNTIYF
V gene: TRBV5-1; D gene: .; clone size: .; J gene: TRBJ1-1; CDR3 DNA: TGCGCCAGCAGCATACCGGACCCGAACACTGAAGCTTTCTTT; CDR3 protein: CASSIPDPNTEAFF
V gene: TRBV6-1; D gene: .; clone size: many; J gene: TRBJ1-2; CDR3 DNA: TGTGCCAGCAACGAAAACACAGGGAGTTATGGCTACACCTTC; CDR3 protein: CASNENTGSYGYTF
V gene: TRBV5-5; D gene: TRBD1; clone size: .; J gene: TRBJ1-5; CDR3 DNA: TGTGCCAGCAGCTTGCTAGGCTCAGGGGGAGGTCAGCCCCAGCATTTT; CDR3 protein: CASSLLGSGGGQPQHF
V gene: TRBV10-3; D gene: TRBD2; clone size: .; J gene: TRBJ2-1; CDR3 DNA: TGTGCCATCAGTGAGCGACTAGCGGGAGGGGATTCACTACGCAATGAGCAGTTCTTC; CDR3 protein: CAISERLAGGDSLRNEQFF
V gene: TRBV29-1; D gene: .; clone size: .; J gene: TRBJ2-3; CDR3 DNA: TGCAGCGTCGAGAGCGATACAGATACGCAGTATTTT; CDR3 protein: CSVESDTDTQYF
V gene: TRBV11-2; D gene: .; clone size: .; J gene: TRBJ1-5; CDR3 DNA: TGTGCCAGCAGCTTAGATACCTGGTGGCCCCAGCATTTT; CDR3 protein: CASSLDTWWPQHF
V gene: TRBV28; D gene: TRBD2; clone size: .; J gene: TRBJ2-7; CDR3 DNA: TGTGCCAGCAGTTTACCGACTAGCGGGGTAAAACCCTCCTACGAGCAGTACTTC; CDR3 protein: CASSLPTSGVKPSYEQYF
V gene: TRBV24-1; D gene: TRBD2; clone size: .; J gene: TRBJ2-1; CDR3 DNA: TGTGCCACCAGTAACAAACCGGGACTAGCAGCCTACAATGAGCAGTTCTTC; CDR3 protein: CATSNKPGLAAYNEQFF
V gene: TRBV5-1; D gene: .; clone size: .; J gene: TRBJ2-2; CDR3 DNA: TGCGCCAGCAGCTCACCGACCCAGAGGGTTACGAACACCGGGGAGCTGTTTTTT; CDR3 protein: CASSSPTQRVTNTGELFF
V gene: TRBV27; D gene: .; clone size: few; J gene: TRBJ2-1; CDR3 DNA: TGTGCCAGCAGTTTCCTCGCGAGCTCCTACAATGAGCAGTTCTTC; CDR3 protein: CASSFLASSYNEQFF
V gene: TRBV12-3/TRBV12-4; D gene: TRBD2; clone size: many; J gene: TRBJ2-1; CDR3 DNA: TGTGCCAGCAGTTTACGGGCTAGCGGGGGCCTTAGCTCCTACAATGAGCAGTTCTTC; CDR3 protein: CASSLRASGGLSSYNEQFF
V gene: TRBV15; D gene: .; clone size: .; J gene: TRBJ2-2; CDR3 DNA: TGTGCCACCAGCAGAGTAGGGACATTGCGGTCGACCGGGGAGCTGTTTTTT; CDR3 protein: CATSRVGTLRSTGELFF
V gene: TRBV7-8; D gene: .; clone size: .; J gene: TRBJ1-1; CDR3 DNA: TGTGCCAGCAGCTTTTTAGGAGGACATATGAACACTGAAGCTTTCTTT; CDR3 protein: CASSFLGGHMNTEAFF
V gene: TRBV20-1; D gene: TRBD1; clone size: .; J gene: TRBJ1-2; CDR3 DNA: TGCAGTGCCCTGACAGGGGACTATGGCTACACCTTC; CDR3 protein: CSALTGDYGYTF
V gene: TRBV4-2; D gene: .; clone size: .; J gene: TRBJ2-7; CDR3 DNA: TGTGCCAGCAGCGGCCTGAAGGTGCAGGGGATGCGAAGATCCTACGAGCAGTACTTC; CDR3 protein: CASSGLKVQGMRRSYEQYF
V gene: TRBV5-1; D gene: .; clone size: .; J gene: TRBJ2-7; CDR3 DNA: TGCGCCAGCAGCCACACTGGGAGCGAGCAGTACTTC; CDR3 protein: CASSHTGSEQYF
V gene: TRBV5-1; D gene: .; clone size: few; J gene: TRBJ2-5; CDR3 DNA: TGCGCCAGCAGGAGGGGGGACCTCCAAGAGACCCAGTACTTC; CDR3 protein: CASRRGDLQETQYF
V gene: TRBV29-1; D gene: .; clone size: few; J gene: TRBJ2-5; CDR3 DNA: TGCAGCGTTTTGGACTATTTCCAAGAGACCCAGTACTTC; CDR3 protein: CSVLDYFQETQYF
V gene: TRBV28; D gene: TRBD1; clone size: .; J gene: TRBJ1-2; CDR3 DNA: TGTGCCAGCAGTTTATCCGGGACAGGGGTATTTGGCTACACCTTC; CDR3 protein: CASSLSGTGVFGYTF
V gene: TRBV9; D gene: TRBD2; clone size: .; J gene: TRBJ2-1; CDR3 DNA: TGTGCCAGCAGCGCCCCCGGGACTAGAACGTACAATGAGCAGTTCTTC; CDR3 protein: CASSAPGTRTYNEQFF
V gene: TRBV12-3/TRBV12-4; D gene: TRBD2; clone size: .; J gene: TRBJ2-7; CDR3 DNA: TGTGCCAGCAGTTTTAGACGGGGGGTCGGGTACGAGCAGTACTTC; CDR3 protein: CASSFRRGVGYEQYF
V gene: TRBV5-1; D gene: .; clone size: many; J gene: TRBJ2-5; CDR3 DNA: TGCGCCAGCAGCTTGCAGGGAAGAGAGACCCAGTACTTC; CDR3 protein: CASSLQGRETQYF
V gene: TRBV7-2; D gene: .; clone size: few; J gene: TRBJ2-5; CDR3 DNA: TGTGCCAGCAGCTTGGGGGGTGGTGTAGGCGAGACCCAGTACTTC; CDR3 protein: CASSLGGGVGETQYF
V gene: TRBV29-1; D gene: .; clone size: .; J gene: TRBJ2-5; CDR3 DNA: TGCAGCGTCACCTCCTTGGCCAGGGGCATCCAAGAGACCCAGTACTTC; CDR3 protein: CSVTSLARGIQETQYF
V gene: TRBV6-1; D gene: TRBD2; clone size: once; J gene: TRBJ2-2; CDR3 DNA: TGTGCCAGCAGTCGTAGCGGGGGGGCGATCGGGGAGCTGTTTTTT; CDR3 protein: CASSRSGGAIGELFF
V gene: TRBV4-1; D gene: .; clone size: few; J gene: TRBJ1-6; CDR3 DNA: TGCGCCAGCAGAGAGGCTTTCGGTCTGTCCTATAATTCACCCCTCCACTTT; CDR3 protein: CASREAFGLSYNSPLHF
V gene: TRBV12-3/TRBV12-4; D gene: .; clone size: many; J gene: TRBJ1-6; CDR3 DNA: TGTGCCAGCAGTCTTGACAGGTCGGGGAATTCACCCCTCCACTTT; CDR3 protein: CASSLDRSGNSPLHF
V gene: TRBV28; D gene: TRBD2; clone size: .; J gene: TRBJ2-7; CDR3 DNA: TGTGCCAGCAGTTCCTTGGGGGGGAGGGCCCCCTACGAGCAGTACTTC; CDR3 protein: CASSSLGGRAPYEQYF
V gene: TRBV20-1; D gene: TRBD2; clone size: few; J gene: TRBJ2-3; CDR3 DNA: TGCAGTGCGCAGTCGTCTAGCGGGGGGACAGATACGCAGTATTTT; CDR3 protein: CSAQSSSGGTDTQYF
V gene: TRBV4-3; D gene: TRBD2; clone size: .; J gene: TRBJ2-5; CDR3 DNA: TGCGCCAGCAGCCTGGGGGGGGAATCGCAAGAGACCCAGTACTTC; CDR3 protein: CASSLGGESQETQYF
V gene: TRBV2; D gene: .; clone size: .; J gene: TRBJ1-1; CDR3 DNA: TGTGCCAGCAGGGTAAGACAGGACACTGAAGCTTTCTTT; CDR3 protein: CASRVRQDTEAFF
V gene: TRBV6-1; D gene: .; clone size: .; J gene: TRBJ1-1; CDR3 DNA: TGTGCCAGCGCCAGGGTGTCCAACACTGAAGCTTTCTTT; CDR3 protein: CASARVSNTEAFF
V gene: TRBV28; D gene: .; clone size: .; J gene: TRBJ1-6; CDR3 DNA: TGTGCCAGCAGTTTCGTACCGGACTCACCCCTCCACTTT; CDR3 protein: CASSFVPDSPLHF
V gene: TRBV7-9; D gene: .; clone size: few; J gene: TRBJ2-1; CDR3 DNA: TGTGCCATCGGGGGACCCAATGAGCAGTTCTTC; CDR3 protein: CAIGGPNEQFF
V gene: TRBV4-2; D gene: .; clone size: .; J gene: TRBJ2-7; CDR3 DNA: TGTGCCAGCAGCCAAGATCAGAATATACAGGGTTGGGTAGGATACGAGCAGTACTTC; CDR3 protein: CASSQDQNIQGWVGYEQYF
V gene: TRBV20-1; D gene: TRBD1; clone size: few; J gene: TRBJ1-1; CDR3 DNA: TGCAGTCCGACAGGGGGACAGGGCCTGTGGAACACTGAAGCTTTCTTT; CDR3 protein: CSPTGGQGLWNTEAFF
V gene: TRBV6-5; D gene: TRBD1; clone size: .; J gene: TRBJ1-1; CDR3 DNA: TGTGCCAGCAGTTACCCCAAGGGGGCTGGGAGGACTGAAGCTTTCTTT; CDR3 protein: CASSYPKGAGRTEAFF
V gene: TRBV5-6; D gene: .; clone size: once; J gene: TRBJ2-7; CDR3 DNA: TGTGCCAGCAGCCGAAAAACCTACGAGCAGTACTTC; CDR3 protein: CASSRKTYEQYF
V gene: TRBV4-3; D gene: .; clone size: many; J gene: TRBJ2-3; CDR3 DNA: TGCGCCAGCAGCCAAGGGGGCGGGAAAAGCACAGATACGCAGTATTTT; CDR3 protein: CASSQGGGKSTDTQYF
V gene: TRBV7-2; D gene: TRBD2; clone size: few; J gene: TRBJ2-7; CDR3 DNA: TGTGCCAGCAGCTTAGGATTCGGCAGCGGGATGGCCTACGAGCAGTACTTC; CDR3 protein: CASSLGFGSGMAYEQYF
V gene: TRBV20-1; D gene: TRBD1; clone size: .; J gene: TRBJ2-6; CDR3 DNA: TGCAGTGCTAGGAGACAGGGGGTTTCCCCTTCCTCTGGGGCCAACGTCCTGACTTTC; CDR3 protein: CSARRQGVSPSSGANVLTF
V gene: TRBV20-1; D gene: .; clone size: few; J gene: TRBJ2-3; CDR3 DNA: TGCAGTGCTCCTCGTTTAGCGCCAACCGGAGATACGCAGTATTTT; CDR3 protein: CSAPRLAPTGDTQYF
V gene: TRBV6-1; D gene: TRBD1; clone size: .; J gene: TRBJ2-2; CDR3 DNA: TGTGCCAGCAGTGAACGGGGGACAGGGTCCACCGGGGAGCTGTTTTTT; CDR3 protein: CASSERGTGSTGELFF
V gene: TRBV12-3/TRBV12-4; D gene: TRBD1; clone size: few; J gene: TRBJ2-7; CDR3 DNA: TGTGCCAGCAGTTTTTGGCGCCGGGACAGCAAAAATCAAATATCCTACGAGCAGTACTTC; CDR3 protein: CASSFWRRDSKNQISYEQYF
V gene: TRBV28; D gene: .; clone size: .; J gene: TRBJ1-2; CDR3 DNA: TGTGCCAGCAGATCGAGACCGGTGACAACCCTCTATGGCTACACCTTC; CDR3 protein: CASRSRPVTTLYGYTF
V gene: TRBV29-1; D gene: .; clone size: .; J gene: TRBJ2-3; CDR3 DNA: TGCAGCGTTGAAGCGAAGGGGGAGAGTACAGATACGCAGTATTTT; CDR3 protein: CSVEAKGESTDTQYF
V gene: TRBV11-3; D gene: .; clone size: many; J gene: TRBJ2-1; CDR3 DNA: TGTGCCAGCAGCCCGAGCAGTGAGCAGTTCTTC; CDR3 protein: CASSPSSEQFF
V gene: TRBV10-3; D gene: TRBD2; clone size: .; J gene: TRBJ2-5; CDR3 DNA: TGTGCCATCAGAGGGACTAGCCAAGAGACCCAGTACTTC; CDR3 protein: CAIRGTSQETQYF
V gene: TRBV20-1; D gene: TRBD2; clone size: few; J gene: TRBJ2-1; CDR3 DNA: TGCAGTGCTAGGAGGGTAGCGGGAGGAGTAGGCAATGAGCAGTTCTTC; CDR3 protein: CSARRVAGGVGNEQFF
V gene: TRBV7-8; D gene: .; clone size: few; J gene: TRBJ1-5; CDR3 DNA: TGTGCCAGCAGCCCCTCCGATCATCAGCCCCAGCATTTT; CDR3 protein: CASSPSDHQPQHF
V gene: TRBV5-1; D gene: .; clone size: .; J gene: TRBJ2-3; CDR3 DNA: TGCGCCAGCAGCTTGGATGATCGGTCGGCAGATACGCAGTATTTT; CDR3 protein: CASSLDDRSADTQYF
V gene: TRBV7-9; D gene: .; clone size: few; J gene: TRBJ2-3; CDR3 DNA: TGTGCCAGCAGCTACGGGACACCCAGCACAGATACGCAGTATTTT; CDR3 protein: CASSYGTPSTDTQYF
V gene: TRBV20-1; D gene: .; clone size: few; J gene: TRBJ2-2; CDR3 DNA: TGCAGTGCTAGAGAGCAGGGGGGGGGCACCGGGGAGCTGTTTTTT; CDR3 protein: CSAREQGGGTGELFF